This T cell receptor (beta chain) was profiled in a study of blood T cell repertoires in COVID-19. Turning to the study itself: Donors in the United States, Italy and Spain gave samples during acute or convalescent COVID-19.

This study enrolled people aged roughly 18 to 90 from about 26 US geographic areas. Assignment of participants to cohorts was predicated upon participant-reported clinical history. The protocol was immunoSEQ multiplex PCR, while the TCRdb copy is restricted to in-frame clones and leaves out a portion. The sample holds fewer than 200,000 clones, about 84% seen once. V was trimmed by 0 bases and J by 0 bases, leaving 12 bases between them. Looked up from germline, CDR1 is SGDLS and CDR2 is YYNGEE. This CDR3 comprises 16 residues. This chain joins TRBV9 and TRBJ1-1, with D unclear. The sequence was collected from a woman aged 40 to 55 with acute COVID-19. Material: PBMCs or T cells enriched from blood (not recorded which). The CDR3 here is CASSVGLGEVNTEAFF. The DNA for the CDR3 is TGTGCCAGCAGCGTAGGGTTGGGTGAGGTGAACACTGAAGCTTTCTTT.